Presented here are 12 T cell receptor beta chains from one specimen sequenced in a study of OX40 agonist ivuxolimab in advanced cancers. Clones were read by immunoSEQ multiplex PCR, and TCRdb kept only the in-frame ones, dropping some. This table has 9,500 to 15,000 clones, more than 75% appearing once. The material was CD4+ or CD8+ T cells sorted from blood, obtained in a trial of the OX40 agonist ivuxolimab. These receptors were taken from an adult with an advanced solid tumor such as melanoma, head and neck, liver or kidney cancer.

This sequence joins TRBV6-5 and TRBJ2-1, with 8 nucleotides matching TRBD2. V lost 2 bases, J lost 7 bases, and 10 bases stayed unmatched. The CDR3 loop spans 16 amino acids. The V gene's germline CDR1 is MNHEY and CDR2 SVGAGI. The CDR3 reads CASSYPYGGARNEQFF. DNA of the CDR3: TGTGCCAGCAGTTACCCCTACGGGGGGGCCCGGAATGAGCAGTTCTTC.

J is TRBJ1-2 and V is TRBV4-1; perhaps TRBD1 as D (5 bases). Germline CDR1 reads MGHRA; CDR2 reads YSYEKL. The V gene lost 0 bases and the J gene lost 10 bases, with 9 bases spanning the gap. CDR3 size: 12 residues. The CDR3: CASSQDQGVYTF. The CDR3 coding sequence is TGCGCCAGCAGCCAAGACCAGGGTGTCTACACCTTC.

The chain employs TRBV19 and TRBJ1-4, with 12 bases identical to TRBD1. Germline trimming cut 4 bases from V and 7 bases from J; bases unmatched to any gene: 7. This CDR3 comprises 16 residues. Germline-derived CDR1 and CDR2 are LNHDA and SQIVND (reference sequence). CDR3 coding DNA: TGTGCCAGTAGTACCGAAGGGACAGGGGGCGTTGAAAAACTGTTTTTT. Its protein is CASSTEGTGGVEKLFF.

This chain uses TRBV7-9 with TRBJ1-2; D is undetermined. This CDR3 has 12 amino acids. The germline CDR1 and CDR2 sequences are SEHNR and FQNEAQ (reference sequence). Trimming cost V 0 bases and J 9 bases, with 8 bases left between them. The CDR3: CASSLALDSYTF. The DNA for the CDR3 is TGTGCCAGCAGCTTAGCGCTAGATAGCTACACCTTC.

A note on this clone: The sample has other DNA sequences that encode this CDR3 too. CDR3 region: CASSFGTNEQFF. The CDR3 DNA reads TGTGCCAGCAGTTTCGGCACTAATGAGCAGTTCTTC. V gene TRBV27 combines with J gene TRBJ2-1; D gene ambiguous. Germline loops: CDR1 MNHEY, CDR2 SMNVEV (reference sequence). The CDR3 is made up of 12 amino acids. Trimming took 3 bases from V and 7 from J, leaving 7 bases between them.

This rearrangement joins TRBV14 to TRBJ2-7, with D unresolved. CDR1 and CDR2 from the germline V gene are SGHDN and FVKESK. This CDR3 has 18 amino acids. V was trimmed by 2 bases and J by 4 bases, leaving 24 bases between them. For the CDR3, the DNA is TGTGCCAGCAGCCAACGGACGCAGCCCCTCGGCTACGAGTACGAGCAGTACTTC. This translates into CASSQRTQPLGYEYEQYF. Combining the CDR3 with reference TRBV14 and TRBJ2-7 gives the whole variable domain EAGVTQFPSHSVIEKGQTVTLRCDPISGHDNLYWYRRVMGKEIKFLLHFVKESKQDESGMPNNRFLAERTGGTYSTLKVQPAELEDSGVYFCASSQRTQPLGYEYEQYFGPGTRLTVT.

Judged by abundance, this clone is medium-sized. This chain links TRBV27 with TRBJ2-1; 11 positions agree with TRBD2. After removal of 4 bases from V and 6 bases from J, the junction contained 11 bases not matched to a gene. Germline V gene data show CDR1 as MNHEY and CDR2 as SMNVEV (reference sequence). CDR3 length equals 17 residues. The DNA for the CDR3 is TGTGCCAGCAGTTCCCCAATAGCGGGAGGGGCGGTCAATGAGCAGTTCTTC. It translates to CASSSPIAGGAVNEQFF.

This clone occurred once. This rearrangement joins TRBV9 to TRBJ2-1; the match to TRBD2 covers 7 bases. The CDR3 extends over 15 amino acids. The junction had 8 bases not matched to a gene; V was cut back by 0 bases and J by 8 bases. Germline CDR1 is SGDLS and CDR2 is YYNGEE. This CDR3 is CASSVVGRGGDEQFF. The CDR3, as DNA: TGTGCCAGCAGCGTAGTAGGGCGGGGAGGGGATGAGCAGTTCTTC.

J is TRBJ1-2 and V is TRBV29-1, with 7 bases matching TRBD1. V trimming: 3 bases; J trimming: 5 bases; junction bases outside the gene matches: 6. Germline CDR1 reads SQVTM; CDR2 reads ANQGSEA. The CDR3 loop spans 13 amino acids. CDR3 region: CSVEGGTAYGYTF. As DNA, the CDR3 is TGCAGCGTTGAGGGGGGGACAGCTTATGGCTACACCTTC.

V is TRBV6-4 and J is TRBJ2-3; a weak D match, TRBD1 (6 bases). Germline V gene data show CDR1 as MRHNA and CDR2 as SNTAGT. The CDR3 is 15 residues long. The V end lost 4 bases, the J end lost 1 base, and 12 bases lay between the germline ends. In DNA form, the CDR3 reads TGTGCCAGCAGTGCCAGTGAGGGGGGCACAGATACGCAGTATTTT. Protein: CASSASEGGTDTQYF.

The chain has TRBV5-1 and TRBJ2-7; 11 positions match TRBD1. The CDR3 runs 16 residues. Germline CDR1 reads SGHRS; CDR2 reads YFSETQ. The V segment lost 0 bases and the J segment 2 bases; nucleotides outside the gene matches: 4. Here the CDR3 reads CASSLGTGGNPYEQYF. CDR3 sequence (DNA): TGCGCCAGCAGCTTGGGGACAGGGGGCAATCCCTACGAGCAGTACTTC. The whole variable domain, remainder taken from reference TRBV5-1 and TRBJ2-7, is KAGVTQTPRYLIKTRGQQVTLSCSPISGHRSVSWYQQTPGQGLQFLFEYFSETQRNKGNFPGRFSGRQFSNSRSEMNVSTLELGDSALYLCASSLGTGGNPYEQYFGPGTRLTVT.

The rearrangement uses TRBV19 and TRBJ2-1, with 8 bases matching TRBD2. Germline V gene sequence: CDR1 LNHDA, CDR2 SQIVND (reference sequence). J lost 4 bases, V lost 5 bases, and 7 bases had no gene match. CDR3 length: 15 residues. CDR3 in amino acids: CASSSLAGGYNEQFF. The DNA for the CDR3 is TGTGCCAGTAGTTCCCTAGCGGGTGGGTACAATGAGCAGTTCTTC.